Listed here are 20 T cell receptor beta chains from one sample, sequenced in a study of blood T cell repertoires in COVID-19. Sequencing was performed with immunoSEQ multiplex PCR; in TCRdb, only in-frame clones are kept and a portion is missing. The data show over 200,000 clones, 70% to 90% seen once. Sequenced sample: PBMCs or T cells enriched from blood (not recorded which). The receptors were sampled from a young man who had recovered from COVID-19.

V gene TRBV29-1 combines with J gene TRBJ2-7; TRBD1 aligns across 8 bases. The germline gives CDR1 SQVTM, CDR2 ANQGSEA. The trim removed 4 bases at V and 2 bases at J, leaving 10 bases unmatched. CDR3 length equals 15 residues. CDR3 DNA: TGCAGCGTTGCCGGGACAGGAAAGACTACCTACGAGCAGTACTTC. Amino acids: CSVAGTGKTTYEQYF.

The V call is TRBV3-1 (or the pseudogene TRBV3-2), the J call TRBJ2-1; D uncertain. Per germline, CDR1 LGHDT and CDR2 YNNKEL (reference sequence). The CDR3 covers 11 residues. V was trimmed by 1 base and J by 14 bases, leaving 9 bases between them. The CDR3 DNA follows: TGTGCCAGCAGCCAAGGTTCCTATAAGTTCTTC. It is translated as CASSQGSYKFF.

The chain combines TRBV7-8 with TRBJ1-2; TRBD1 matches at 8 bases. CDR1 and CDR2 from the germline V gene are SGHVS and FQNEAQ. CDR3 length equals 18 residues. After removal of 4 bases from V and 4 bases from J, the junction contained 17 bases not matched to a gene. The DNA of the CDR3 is TGTGCCAGCAGCTCTGGACGGACAGGGAGAGAAGGAGGCTATGGCTACACCTTC. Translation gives CASSSGRTGREGGYGYTF. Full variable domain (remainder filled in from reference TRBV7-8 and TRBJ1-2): GAGVSQSPRYKVAKRGQDVALRCDPISGHVSLFWYQQALGQGPEFLTYFQNEAQLDKSGLPSDRFFAERPEGSVSTLKIQRTQQEDSAVYLCASSSGRTGREGGYGYTFGSGTRLTVV.

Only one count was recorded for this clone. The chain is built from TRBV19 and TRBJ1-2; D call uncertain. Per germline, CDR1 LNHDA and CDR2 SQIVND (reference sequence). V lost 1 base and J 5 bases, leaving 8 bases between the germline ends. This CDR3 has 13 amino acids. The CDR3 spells CASSIGRVYGYTF. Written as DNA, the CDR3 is TGTGCCAGTAGTATAGGGAGGGTATATGGCTACACCTTC.

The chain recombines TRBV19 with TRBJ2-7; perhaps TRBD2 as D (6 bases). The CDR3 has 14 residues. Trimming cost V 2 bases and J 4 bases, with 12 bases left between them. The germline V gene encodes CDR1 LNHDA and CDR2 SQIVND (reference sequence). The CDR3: CASSIRDGSYEQYF. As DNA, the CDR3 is TGTGCCAGTAGTATACGGGACGGGAGTTACGAGCAGTACTTC.

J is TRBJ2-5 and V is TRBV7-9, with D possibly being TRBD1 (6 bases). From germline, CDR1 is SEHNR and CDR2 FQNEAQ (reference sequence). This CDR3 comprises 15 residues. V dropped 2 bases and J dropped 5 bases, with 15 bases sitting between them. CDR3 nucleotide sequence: TGTGCCAGCAGCTTAACTTCCGGGACAACTGAGACCCAGTACTTC. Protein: CASSLTSGTTETQYF. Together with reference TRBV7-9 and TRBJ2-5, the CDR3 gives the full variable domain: DTGVSQNPRHKITKRGQNVTFRCDPISEHNRLYWYRQTLGQGPEFLTYFQNEAQLEKSRLLSDRFSAERPKGSFSTLEIQRTEQGDSAMYLCASSLTSGTTETQYFGPGTRLLVL.

CDR3 nucleotide sequence: TGTGCCAGCAGCCCGGACGGACAGTACAATCAGCCCCAGCATTTT. As protein: CASSPDGQYNQPQHF. V gene TRBV7-2 combines with J gene TRBJ1-5, with a possible D match to TRBD1 (6 bases). Germline V gene data show CDR1 as SGHTA and CDR2 as FQGNSA. The CDR3 loop spans 15 amino acids. V shed 5 bases and J shed 3 bases, with 14 bases lying between them. Using reference TRBV7-2 and TRBJ1-5 for the parts outside the CDR3, the full variable domain is GAGVSQSPSNKVTEKGKDVELRCDPISGHTALYWYRQSLGQGLEFLIYFQGNSAPDKSGLPSDRFSAERTGGSVSTLTIQRTQQEDSAVYLCASSPDGQYNQPQHFGDGTRLSIL.

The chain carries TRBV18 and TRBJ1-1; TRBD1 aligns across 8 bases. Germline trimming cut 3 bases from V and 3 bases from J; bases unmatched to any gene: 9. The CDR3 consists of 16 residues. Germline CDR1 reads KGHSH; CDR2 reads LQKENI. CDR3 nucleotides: TGTGCCAGCTCACCGGGACAGGCCGTTAGGGACACTGAAGCTTTCTTT. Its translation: CASSPGQAVRDTEAFF.

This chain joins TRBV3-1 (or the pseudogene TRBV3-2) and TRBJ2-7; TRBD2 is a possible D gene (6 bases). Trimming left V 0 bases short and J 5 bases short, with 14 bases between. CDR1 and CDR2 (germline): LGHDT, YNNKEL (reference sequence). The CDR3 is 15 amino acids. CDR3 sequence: CASSQDSVRGHEQYF. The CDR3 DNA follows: TGTGCCAGCAGCCAAGATAGCGTGCGGGGCCACGAGCAGTACTTC.

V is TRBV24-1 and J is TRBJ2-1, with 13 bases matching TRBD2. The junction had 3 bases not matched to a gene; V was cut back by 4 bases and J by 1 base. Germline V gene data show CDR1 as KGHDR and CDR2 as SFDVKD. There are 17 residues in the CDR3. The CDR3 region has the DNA TGTGCCACCAGTGAGCGGACTAGCGGGGGATCCTACAATGAGCAGTTCTTC. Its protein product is CATSERTSGGSYNEQFF.

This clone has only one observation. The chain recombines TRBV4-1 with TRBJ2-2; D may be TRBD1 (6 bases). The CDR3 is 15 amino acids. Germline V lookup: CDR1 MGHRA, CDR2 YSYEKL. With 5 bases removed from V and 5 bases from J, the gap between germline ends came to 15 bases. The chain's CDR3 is CASSLQGSGTGELFF. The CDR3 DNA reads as TGCGCCAGCAGCTTACAGGGTTCCGGTACCGGGGAGCTGTTTTTT.

CDR3 in amino acids: CASRFDRGLRGELFF. CDR3 bases: TGTGCCAGCAGATTCGACAGGGGCCTGAGAGGGGAGCTGTTTTTT. The chain combines TRBV6-5 with TRBJ2-2; 8 bases are shared with TRBD1. The CDR3 loop spans 15 amino acids. The V segment lost 6 bases and the J segment 8 bases; nucleotides outside the gene matches: 11. Germline-derived CDR1 and CDR2 are MNHEY and SVGAGI.

CDR3 loop: CASSVTSGGDGTQYF. The CDR3 region has the DNA TGTGCCAGCAGCGTCACTAGCGGGGGGGATGGGACGCAGTATTTT. This chain links TRBV9 with TRBJ2-3; TRBD2 agrees at 13 bases. V shed 2 bases, J shed 9 bases, and the junction held 6 bases outside the gene matches. CDR1 is SGDLS and CDR2 is YYNGEE in the germline V gene. The CDR3 sequence is 15 residues long.

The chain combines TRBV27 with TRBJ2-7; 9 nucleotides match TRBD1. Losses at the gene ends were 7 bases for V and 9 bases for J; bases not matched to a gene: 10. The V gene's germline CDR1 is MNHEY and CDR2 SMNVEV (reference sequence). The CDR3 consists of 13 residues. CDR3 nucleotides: TGTGCCAGCATTCGGGGACAGGGTGGGGTGCAGTACTTC. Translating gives CASIRGQGGVQYF.

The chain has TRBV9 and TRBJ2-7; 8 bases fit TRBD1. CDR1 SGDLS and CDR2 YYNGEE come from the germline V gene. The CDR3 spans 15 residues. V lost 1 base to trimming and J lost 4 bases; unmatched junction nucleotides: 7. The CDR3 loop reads CASSVTPGQVYEQYF. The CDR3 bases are TGTGCCAGCAGCGTAACCCCGGGACAGGTATACGAGCAGTACTTC.

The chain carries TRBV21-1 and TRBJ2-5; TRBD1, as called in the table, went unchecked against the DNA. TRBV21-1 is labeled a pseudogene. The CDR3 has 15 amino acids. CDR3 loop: CASSNGTGPQETQYF. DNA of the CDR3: TGTGCCAGCAGCAATGGGACAGGGCCCCAAGAGACCCAGTACTTC.

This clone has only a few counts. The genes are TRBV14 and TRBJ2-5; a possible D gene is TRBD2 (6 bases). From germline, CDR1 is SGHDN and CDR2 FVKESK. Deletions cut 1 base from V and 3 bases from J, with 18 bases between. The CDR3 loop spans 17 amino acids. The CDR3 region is CASSQGGLGRTKETQYF. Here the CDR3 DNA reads TGTGCCAGCAGCCAAGGTGGACTCGGACGGACTAAAGAGACCCAGTACTTC.

The CDR3 DNA follows: TGTGCCAGCAGCCTACGAGGGGACAGCTACGAGCAGTACTTC. This gives the protein CASSLRGDSYEQYF. The V and J genes are TRBV3-1 (or the pseudogene TRBV3-2) and TRBJ2-7, with 7 bases identical to TRBD1. CDR1 and CDR2 (germline): LGHDT, YNNKEL (reference sequence). This CDR3 spans 14 amino acids. The trim removed 4 bases at V and 3 bases at J, leaving 6 bases unmatched.

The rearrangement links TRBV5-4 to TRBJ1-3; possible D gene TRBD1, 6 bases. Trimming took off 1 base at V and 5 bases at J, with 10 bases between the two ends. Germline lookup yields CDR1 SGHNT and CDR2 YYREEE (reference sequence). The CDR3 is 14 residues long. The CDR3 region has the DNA TGTGCCAGCAGCTTGTCGGGGGGCAGAAACACCATATATTTT. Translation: CASSLSGGRNTIYF.

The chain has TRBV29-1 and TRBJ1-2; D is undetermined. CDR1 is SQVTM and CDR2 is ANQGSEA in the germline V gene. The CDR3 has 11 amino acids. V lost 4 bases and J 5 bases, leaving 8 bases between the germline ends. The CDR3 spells CSVGADYGYTF. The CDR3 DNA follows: TGCAGCGTTGGCGCGGATTATGGCTACACCTTC.